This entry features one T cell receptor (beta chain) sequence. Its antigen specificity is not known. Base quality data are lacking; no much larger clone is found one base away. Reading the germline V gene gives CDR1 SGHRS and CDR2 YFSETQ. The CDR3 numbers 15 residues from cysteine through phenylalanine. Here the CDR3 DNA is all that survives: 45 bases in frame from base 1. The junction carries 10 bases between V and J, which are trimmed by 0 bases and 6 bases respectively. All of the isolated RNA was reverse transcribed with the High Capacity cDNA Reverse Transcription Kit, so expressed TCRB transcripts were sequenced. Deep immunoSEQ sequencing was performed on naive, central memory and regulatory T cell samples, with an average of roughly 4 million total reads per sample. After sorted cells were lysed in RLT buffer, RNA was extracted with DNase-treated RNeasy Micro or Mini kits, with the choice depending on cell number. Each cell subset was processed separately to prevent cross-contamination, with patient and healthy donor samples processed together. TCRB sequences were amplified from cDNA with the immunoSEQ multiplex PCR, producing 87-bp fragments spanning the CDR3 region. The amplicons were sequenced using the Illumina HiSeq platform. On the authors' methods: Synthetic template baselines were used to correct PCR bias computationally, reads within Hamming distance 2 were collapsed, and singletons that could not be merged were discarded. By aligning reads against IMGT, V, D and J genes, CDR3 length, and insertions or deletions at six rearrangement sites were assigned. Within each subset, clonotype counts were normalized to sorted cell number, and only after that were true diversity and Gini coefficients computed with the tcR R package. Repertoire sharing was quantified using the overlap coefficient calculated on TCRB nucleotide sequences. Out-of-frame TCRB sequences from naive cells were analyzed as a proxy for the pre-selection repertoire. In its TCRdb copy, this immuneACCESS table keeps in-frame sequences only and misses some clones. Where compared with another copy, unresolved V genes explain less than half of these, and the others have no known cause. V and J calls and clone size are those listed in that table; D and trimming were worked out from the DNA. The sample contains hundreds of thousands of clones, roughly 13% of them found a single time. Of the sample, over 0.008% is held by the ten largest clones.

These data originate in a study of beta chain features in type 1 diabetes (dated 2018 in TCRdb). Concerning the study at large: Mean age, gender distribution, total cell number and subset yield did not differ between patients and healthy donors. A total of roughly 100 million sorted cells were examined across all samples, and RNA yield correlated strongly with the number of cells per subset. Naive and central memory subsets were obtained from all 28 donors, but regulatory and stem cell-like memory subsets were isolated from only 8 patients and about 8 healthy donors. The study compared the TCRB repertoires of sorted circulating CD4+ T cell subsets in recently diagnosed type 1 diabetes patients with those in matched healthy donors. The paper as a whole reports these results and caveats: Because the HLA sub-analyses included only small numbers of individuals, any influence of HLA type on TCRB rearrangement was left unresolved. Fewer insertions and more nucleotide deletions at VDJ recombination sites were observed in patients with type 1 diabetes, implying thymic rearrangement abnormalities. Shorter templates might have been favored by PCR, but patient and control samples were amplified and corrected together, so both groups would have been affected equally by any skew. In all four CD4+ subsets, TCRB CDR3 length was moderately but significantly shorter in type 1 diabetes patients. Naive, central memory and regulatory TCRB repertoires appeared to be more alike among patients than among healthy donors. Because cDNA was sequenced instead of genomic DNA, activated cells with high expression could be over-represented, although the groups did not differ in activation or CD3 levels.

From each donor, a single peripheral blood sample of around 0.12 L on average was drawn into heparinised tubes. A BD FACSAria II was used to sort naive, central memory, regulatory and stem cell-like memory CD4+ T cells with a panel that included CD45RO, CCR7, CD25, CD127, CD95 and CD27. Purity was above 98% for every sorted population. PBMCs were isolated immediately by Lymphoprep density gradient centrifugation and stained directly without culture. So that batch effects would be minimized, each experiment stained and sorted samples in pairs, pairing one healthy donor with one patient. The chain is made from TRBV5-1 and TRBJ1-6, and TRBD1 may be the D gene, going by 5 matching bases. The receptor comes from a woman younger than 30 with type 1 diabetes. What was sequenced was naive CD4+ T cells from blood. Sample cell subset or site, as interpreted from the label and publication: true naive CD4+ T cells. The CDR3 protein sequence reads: CASSLAAGPNSPLHF. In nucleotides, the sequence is TGCGCCAGCAGCTTGGCGGCAGGGCCTAATTCACCCCTCCACTTT.